This T cell receptor (beta chain) was captured by sequencing in a study of blood T cell repertoires in COVID-19. Overall study: Sample material is recorded as cDNA or gDNA derived from T cells, B-cell-depleted T cells, or PBMCs.

In germline, CDR1 is SGHRS, CDR2 YFSETQ. The CDR3 loop spans 14 amino acids. The V and J ends lost 5 bases and 4 bases respectively, with 13 bases between them. TCRdb's table, derived via immunoSEQ multiplex PCR, lists solely in-frame clones and lacks some. The table includes fewer than 250,000 clones, about 80% detected once. Specimen: peripheral blood. The origin of this receptor is a woman of 80 years or more with acute or convalescent COVID-19. The rearrangement joins TRBV5-1 to TRBJ1-3; no clear D. The CDR3 sequence is CASRGLGRGNTIYF. CDR3 sequence (DNA): TGCGCCAGCAGGGGCCTTGGGCGAGGAAACACCATATATTTT.